Listed below are T cell receptor beta chains from one sample, sequenced in a study of T-cell memory formation after mild COVID-19. From the 5' RACE reads, TCRdb called clonotypes with MiXCR, one entry per CDR3 protein. The table records fewer than 400,000 distinct CDR3 sequences, 13% of them present only once. Specimen: PBMCs or a T cell subset sorted from them (not recorded which). These receptors were collected from a man between 18 and 29 years old who had mild COVID-19 (a few samples of this study predate the infection). Cell type and time point are not known. The CDR3 runs from the conserved cysteine through the conserved F or W. The order of the fields is V gene, clone size, CDR3 length, D gene, J gene, CDR3 DNA, CDR3 protein. D genes are given only for firm matches. Clone size is stated in some rows and not others, as once, few, many or a class when expanded.

V gene: TRBV20-1; clone size: few; CDR3 length: 13; D gene: NA; J gene: TRBJ1-5; CDR3 DNA: TGCAGTGCGACGGGAGTGATCAATCAGCCCCAGCATTTT; CDR3 protein: CSATGVINQPQHF
V gene: TRBV29-1; clone size: few; CDR3 length: 14; D gene: NA; J gene: TRBJ1-1; CDR3 DNA: TGCAGCGTTCGGGGTCGGGGGTTCCTTACTGAAGCTTTCTTT; CDR3 protein: CSVRGRGFLTEAFF
V gene: TRBV7-2; clone size: few; CDR3 length: 13; D gene: NA; J gene: TRBJ2-5; CDR3 DNA: TGTGCCAGCAGCTTAGACTTCGTAGAGACCCAGTACTTC; CDR3 protein: CASSLDFVETQYF
V gene: TRBV5-5; clone size: many; CDR3 length: 14; D gene: TRBD1; J gene: TRBJ2-7; CDR3 DNA: TGTGCCAGCAGCAACCCTGGACAGGATTACGAGCAGTACTTC; CDR3 protein: CASSNPGQDYEQYF
V gene: TRBV20-1; clone size: NA; CDR3 length: 13; D gene: TRBD1; J gene: TRBJ2-5; CDR3 DNA: TGCAGTGCTAGAATGGGACAGAGGGAGACCCAGTACTTC; CDR3 protein: CSARMGQRETQYF
V gene: TRBV5-1; clone size: many; CDR3 length: 14; D gene: TRBD2; J gene: TRBJ2-1; CDR3 DNA: TGCGCCAGCAGCCTAACGGGACTATCCCATGAGCAGTTCTTC; CDR3 protein: CASSLTGLSHEQFF
V gene: TRBV5-1; clone size: few; CDR3 length: 16; D gene: TRBD1; J gene: TRBJ1-4; CDR3 DNA: TGCGCCAGCAGCTCTACCGGGACAGGGTTGGAGGAAAAACTGTTTTTT; CDR3 protein: CASSSTGTGLEEKLFF
V gene: TRBV7-9; clone size: few; CDR3 length: 13; D gene: NA; J gene: TRBJ1-1; CDR3 DNA: TGTGCCAGCAGCTTCCCGGGACTGGCTGAAGCTTTCTTT; CDR3 protein: CASSFPGLAEAFF
V gene: TRBV15; clone size: NA; CDR3 length: 12; D gene: NA; J gene: TRBJ2-5; CDR3 DNA: TGTGCCACCAGCAGGGGACGGGAGACCCAGTACTTC; CDR3 protein: CATSRGRETQYF
V gene: TRBV20-1; clone size: NA; CDR3 length: 12; D gene: NA; J gene: TRBJ2-3; CDR3 DNA: TGCAGTCCTAAGTACGGCCCAGATACGCAGTATTTT; CDR3 protein: CSPKYGPDTQYF
V gene: TRBV4-2; clone size: NA; CDR3 length: 15; D gene: TRBD1; J gene: TRBJ1-5; CDR3 DNA: TGTGCCAGCAGCGATGACAGGGGGCTAGGTCAGCCCCAGCATTTT; CDR3 protein: CASSDDRGLGQPQHF
V gene: TRBV7-9; clone size: many; CDR3 length: 15; D gene: TRBD2; J gene: TRBJ2-7; CDR3 DNA: TGTGCCAGCAGCGCTAGCGGGGGGACCTCCTACGAGCAGTACTTC; CDR3 protein: CASSASGGTSYEQYF
V gene: TRBV4-1; clone size: few; CDR3 length: 11; D gene: NA; J gene: TRBJ2-1; CDR3 DNA: TGCGCCAGCAGCCAAGAAGGAGCCCAGTTCTTC; CDR3 protein: CASSQEGAQFF
V gene: TRBV10-3; clone size: few; CDR3 length: 13; D gene: NA; J gene: TRBJ2-7; CDR3 DNA: TGTGCCATCAGTGGTGGGACAAGGGGCGAGCAGTACTTC; CDR3 protein: CAISGGTRGEQYF
V gene: TRBV7-9; clone size: many; CDR3 length: 15; D gene: NA; J gene: TRBJ2-2; CDR3 DNA: TGTGCCAGCGAAAGGGGGAACGCGAACACCGGGGAGCTGTTTTTT; CDR3 protein: CASERGNANTGELFF
V gene: TRBV7-2; clone size: NA; CDR3 length: 15; D gene: TRBD2; J gene: TRBJ2-1; CDR3 DNA: TGTGCCAGCAGCTGGGGGAGCGGGGGAGTCAATGAGCAGTTCTTC; CDR3 protein: CASSWGSGGVNEQFF
V gene: TRBV4-1; clone size: NA; CDR3 length: 17; D gene: TRBD2; J gene: TRBJ2-3; CDR3 DNA: TGCGCCAGCAGCCGACCACAGCGGGGGGGAAGGACAGATACGCAGTATTTT; CDR3 protein: CASSRPQRGGRTDTQYF
V gene: TRBV6-2/TRBV6-3; clone size: few; CDR3 length: 13; D gene: TRBD1; J gene: TRBJ2-3; CDR3 DNA: TGTGCCAGCAGCCCCGTCGGACAGGTTTCGCAGTATTTT; CDR3 protein: CASSPVGQVSQYF
V gene: TRBV3-1; clone size: NA; CDR3 length: 16; D gene: NA; J gene: TRBJ2-2; CDR3 DNA: TGTGCCAGCAGCCCCGCCGGGGCCCTGAACACCGGGGAGCTGTTTTTT; CDR3 protein: CASSPAGALNTGELFF
V gene: TRBV7-2; clone size: NA; CDR3 length: 14; D gene: TRBD1; J gene: TRBJ1-1; CDR3 DNA: TGTGCCAGCAGCTCCAGGGGGATAATGACTGAAGCTTTCTTT; CDR3 protein: CASSSRGIMTEAFF
V gene: TRBV29-1; clone size: NA; CDR3 length: 13; D gene: NA; J gene: TRBJ1-1; CDR3 DNA: TGCAGCGTTGAAGTACAGGATTCTACTGAAGCTTTCTTT; CDR3 protein: CSVEVQDSTEAFF
V gene: TRBV4-1; clone size: many; CDR3 length: 17; D gene: TRBD1; J gene: TRBJ1-2; CDR3 DNA: TGCGCCAGCACCCGCACAGGACAGGGGGCTGGTAACTATGGCTACACCTTC; CDR3 protein: CASTRTGQGAGNYGYTF
V gene: TRBV4-1; clone size: few; CDR3 length: 16; D gene: NA; J gene: TRBJ1-2; CDR3 DNA: TGCGCCAGCAGCCGAGGACGGGCCTACGGGGGCTATGGCTACACCTTC; CDR3 protein: CASSRGRAYGGYGYTF
V gene: TRBV6-5; clone size: NA; CDR3 length: 14; D gene: NA; J gene: TRBJ2-5; CDR3 DNA: TGTGCCAGCATGGCGGGGGCCAACGGGGAGACCCAGTACTTC; CDR3 protein: CASMAGANGETQYF
V gene: TRBV5-1; clone size: many; CDR3 length: 14; D gene: NA; J gene: TRBJ1-2; CDR3 DNA: TGCGCCAGCAGCCCGGGGGGGGCCACTTATGGCTACACCTTC; CDR3 protein: CASSPGGATYGYTF
V gene: TRBV5-1; clone size: many; CDR3 length: 14; D gene: NA; J gene: TRBJ2-2; CDR3 DNA: TGCGCCAGCAGCTTGAGGGAACAGGACGGGGAGCTGTTTTTT; CDR3 protein: CASSLREQDGELFF
V gene: TRBV4-1; clone size: few; CDR3 length: 14; D gene: NA; J gene: TRBJ1-4; CDR3 DNA: TGCGCCAGCGTGGGGGCAGGCCAGGCGAGGGAACTGTTTTTT; CDR3 protein: CASVGAGQARELFF
V gene: TRBV7-3; clone size: NA; CDR3 length: 14; D gene: NA; J gene: TRBJ2-3; CDR3 DNA: TGTGCCAGCAGCCCAATGGGGGGGCAAGATACGCAGTATTTT; CDR3 protein: CASSPMGGQDTQYF
V gene: TRBV5-1; clone size: many; CDR3 length: 16; D gene: TRBD1; J gene: TRBJ2-3; CDR3 DNA: TGCGCCAGCAGCGCCGCCGGGACAGGGGCGGCAGATACGCAGTATTTT; CDR3 protein: CASSAAGTGAADTQYF
V gene: TRBV12-3/TRBV12-4; clone size: few; CDR3 length: 13; D gene: NA; J gene: TRBJ2-1; CDR3 DNA: TGTGCCAGCAGAAATTTAGCTTCCAATGAGCAGTTCTTC; CDR3 protein: CASRNLASNEQFF
V gene: TRBV20-1; clone size: many; CDR3 length: 10; D gene: NA; J gene: TRBJ2-1; CDR3 DNA: TGCAGTGCTAGCATCAATGAGCAGTTCTTC; CDR3 protein: CSASINEQFF
V gene: TRBV4-1; clone size: few; CDR3 length: 15; D gene: NA; J gene: TRBJ2-3; CDR3 DNA: TGCGCCAGCAGCCAAGCTAAGGCTTTCACAGATACGCAGTATTTT; CDR3 protein: CASSQAKAFTDTQYF
V gene: TRBV7-9; clone size: few; CDR3 length: 15; D gene: TRBD2; J gene: TRBJ2-1; CDR3 DNA: TGTGCCAGCAGCTTAACTGCGGGGGGGCGGAATGAGCAGTTCTTC; CDR3 protein: CASSLTAGGRNEQFF
V gene: TRBV7-9; clone size: few; CDR3 length: 14; D gene: NA; J gene: TRBJ2-1; CDR3 DNA: TGTGCCAGCAGCGCAGGGGCAGTGTTCAATGAGCAGTTCTTC; CDR3 protein: CASSAGAVFNEQFF